Below are 5 T cell receptor beta chains sequenced from a single sample in a study of regulatory T cells in long-lasting Graves disease. Stated time point: persistent/refractory GD, antithyroid drugs over 5 years with positive TRAb. There was RNA extracted from PBMCs, and the TCR library was made from it. Arm-PCR of CDR3 regions with iRepertoire HTBI primers generated TCR beta libraries. TCRdb recomputed calls from the multiplex PCR reads with MiXCR, one row per CDR3 protein. In the table there are roughly 500,000 distinct CDR3 sequences, roughly 20% of which are singletons. The material was peripheral blood mononuclear cells (PBMCs), obtained when the disease was refractory, from a patient treated with antithyroid drugs. Receptors originate from a female donor with Graves disease.

This clonotype was observed many times. The rearrangement links TRBV5-1 to TRBJ2-7, with D perhaps TRBD2 (5 bases). Germline V CDR1 and CDR2: SGHRS, YFSETQ. V lost 1 base to trimming and J lost 2 bases, with 10 bases between them. This CDR3 spans 14 amino acids. This CDR3 reads CASSLMDGTYEQYF. The CDR3 coding sequence is TGCGCCAGCAGCTTGATGGACGGGACCTACGAGCAGTACTTC. Filled out from reference TRBV5-1 and TRBJ2-7, the complete variable domain reads KAGVTQTPRYLIKTRGQQVTLSCSPISGHRSVSWYQQTPGQGLQFLFEYFSETQRNKGNFPGRFSGRQFSNSRSEMNVSTLELGDSALYLCASSLMDGTYEQYFGPGTRLTVT.

This clonotype has a handful of counts. An end of the junction does not agree with germline; a read error may underlie this. This chain connects TRBV28 to TRBJ2-2; TRBD2 matches at 11 bases. The CDR3 runs to 17 residues. Germline loops: CDR1 MDHEN, CDR2 SYDVKM. The CDR3 is CASSSLLAGVSTGDLFF. DNA of the CDR3: TGTGCCAGCAGCTCATTACTAGCGGGAGTTAGCACCGGGGATCTGTTTTTT.

The chain is built from TRBV2 and TRBJ2-5, with 12 bases that match TRBD2. This CDR3 region has 14 residues. Germline-derived CDR1 and CDR2 are SNHLY and FYNNEI. V trimming: 8 bases; J trimming: 5 bases; junction bases outside the gene matches: 6. The CDR3 loop is CASGTSGRVETQYF. The CDR3 nucleotides read TGTGCCAGCGGGACTAGCGGGCGGGTCGAGACCCAGTACTTC.

This chain connects TRBV4-3 to TRBJ2-7; possibly TRBD1 for D (5 bases). In germline, CDR1 is LGHNA, CDR2 YSLEER. This CDR3 contains 14 residues. V shed 0 bases and J shed 2 bases, with 8 bases lying between them. As DNA, the CDR3 is TGCGCCAGCAGCCAAGAAAGGGGAACCTACGAGCAGTACTTC. Translating gives CASSQERGTYEQYF.

Many counts were recorded for this clonotype. The chain employs TRBV6-1 and TRBJ2-7; 8 bases are a match to TRBD1. V shed 8 bases and J 3 bases; nucleotides not matched to a gene: 9. Germline loops: CDR1 MNHNS, CDR2 SASEGT. The CDR3 totals 14 residues. The CDR3 loop reads CASVGSGGLYEQYF. In DNA form, the CDR3 reads TGTGCCAGCGTAGGCTCAGGGGGCCTCTACGAGCAGTACTTC.